This TCR beta chain was sequenced for a study of T cells in Graves' hyperthyroidism and ophthalmopathy. Study-level background: Once the initial diagnosis was made, peripheral blood was obtained before any treatment.

Study-level findings and limits: The model's output predicted ophthalmopathy at a median of about 6.5 months prior to onset.

There were TCR beta CDR3 regions amplified from RNA transcripts. Carried out on the TCR CDR3, a first-round RT-PCR used the HTBI primer set. From the multiplex PCR reads, TCRdb called clonotypes with MiXCR, one entry per CDR3 protein. The top ten hold over 35% of the sample, which has about 380,000 distinct CDR3 sequences, less than 20% seen once. After removal of 7 bases from V and 5 bases from J, the junction contained 11 bases not matched to a gene. There are 14 residues in the CDR3. Germline-derived CDR1 and CDR2 are SNHLY and FYNNEI. This clonotype was observed many times. Its antigen is not known.

What was sequenced was blood. This clonotype was obtained from a man between 18 and 35 years old with Graves' ophthalmopathy. The rearrangement uses TRBV2 and TRBJ2-7; TRBD2 matches 7 bases. CDR3 sequence (DNA): TGTGCCAGCATTCCCCTTGGGGGGGACCACGAGCAGTACTTC. Translation gives CASIPLGGDHEQYF.